Following are 26 T cell receptor beta chains from one sample sequenced in a study of blood T cell repertoires in COVID-19. Using immunoSEQ multiplex PCR, the repertoire was profiled, and TCRdb retains in-frame clones only, with some absent. The sample holds fewer than 300,000 clones; about 87% are singletons and the top ten take 2% to 2.5%. Sequenced sample: peripheral blood. Receptors originate from a woman aged 50 to 60 with acute or convalescent COVID-19.

V usage is TRBV19 and J usage is TRBJ1-1; D remains ambiguous. CDR1 and CDR2 from the germline V gene are LNHDA and SQIVND (reference sequence). The ends were cut back, 2 bases at V and 3 bases at J, with 4 bases in the middle. This CDR3 is 12 amino acids long. This CDR3 is CASSISYTEAFF. CDR3 DNA: TGTGCCAGTAGTATATCTTACACTGAAGCTTTCTTT. The full variable domain, with the rest looked up from reference TRBV19 and TRBJ1-1, is DGGITQSPKYLFRKEGQNVTLSCEQNLNHDAMYWYRQDPGQGLRLIYYSQIVNDFQKGDIAEGYSVSREKKESFPLTVTSAQKNPTAFYLCASSISYTEAFFGQGTRLTVV.

The rearrangement joins TRBV5-5 to TRBJ2-7, with a weak D call TRBD2 (7 bases). The CDR3 has 16 amino acids. V was pared by 4 bases and J by 0 bases, with 17 bases between. Germline V lookup: CDR1 SGHKS, CDR2 YYEKEE (reference sequence). The CDR3 spells CASSHGGPPSSYEQYF. The DNA of the CDR3 is TGTGCCAGCAGCCACGGGGGGCCCCCAAGCTCCTACGAGCAGTACTTC. The entire variable domain, with the rest obtained from reference TRBV5-5 and TRBJ2-7, is as follows: DAGVTQSPTHLIKTRGQQVTLRCSPISGHKSVSWYQQVLGQGPQFIFQYYEKEERGRGNFPDRFSARQFPNYSSELNVNALLLGDSALYLCASSHGGPPSSYEQYFGPGTRLTVT.

The rearrangement uses TRBV6-2 or TRBV6-3 and TRBJ2-7, with 8 positions matching TRBD1. CDR3 length: 15 amino acids. Germline V gene lookup returns CDR1 MNHEY and CDR2 SVGEGT. The ends lost 5 bases at V and 6 bases at J; junction bases unmatched: 12. CDR3 sequence (DNA): TGTGCCAGCAGTCTGACGTCAGGGGGCTTCGGCGAGCAGTACTTC. This gives the protein CASSLTSGGFGEQYF.

The rearrangement joins TRBV7-8 to TRBJ1-6, with a possible D match to TRBD1 (5 bases). CDR3 length: 18 residues. The germline V gene has CDR1 SGHVS and CDR2 FQNEAQ. The ends were cut back, 7 bases at V and 0 bases at J, with 19 bases in the middle. The CDR3 here is CASTLTGVSSSYNSPLHF. The CDR3 DNA reads as TGTGCCAGCACCCTAACGGGGGTCTCAAGCTCCTATAATTCACCCCTCCACTTT.

This sequence joins TRBV24-1 and TRBJ1-1; D is possibly TRBD1 (6 bases). The germline V and J ends were trimmed by 7 bases and 1 base, with 9 bases remaining between them. From germline, CDR1 is KGHDR and CDR2 SFDVKD. CDR3 size: 13 residues. The CDR3 DNA follows: TGTGCCACCAGCGGGACATCGAACACTGAAGCTTTCTTT. Encoded protein: CATSGTSNTEAFF.

The genes are TRBV12-3 or TRBV12-4 and TRBJ2-7; 8 bases map to TRBD2. CDR3 length: 12 amino acids. V lost 6 bases, J lost 9 bases, and 7 bases stayed unmatched. The CDR3 here is CASSPRGGLQYF. The CDR3 coding sequence is TGTGCCAGCAGCCCCCGGGGGGGGCTGCAGTACTTC.

The CDR3 DNA is TGTGCCTGGAGGAGAGCGACAGATACGCAGTATTTT. This codes for CAWRRATDTQYF. The chain carries TRBV30 and TRBJ2-3; D is undetermined. The V gene lost 3 bases and the J gene lost 3 bases, with 7 bases spanning the gap. CDR1 and CDR2 from the germline V gene are GTSNPN and SVGIG (reference sequence). This CDR3 is 12 amino acids long.

The J gene is TRBJ2-2, the V gene TRBV7-3, with 10 bases that match TRBD2. This CDR3 spans 16 amino acids. CDR1 is SGHTA and CDR2 is FQGTGA in the germline V gene. V dropped 2 bases and J dropped 8; count of bases not matched to a gene: 8. In DNA, the CDR3 is TGTGCCAGCAGCTTAGGGCTAGCGGGAGCCCAAGGGGAGCTGTTTTTT. It codes for CASSLGLAGAQGELFF.

This chain joins TRBV19 and TRBJ1-5; D unclear. Trimming shortened V by 4 bases and J by 6 bases, and 10 bases separated the two germline ends. CDR1 LNHDA and CDR2 SQIVND come from the germline V gene (reference sequence). CDR3 size: 13 residues. CDR3: CASSNRAGQPQHF. CDR3 DNA sequence: TGTGCCAGTAGTAACCGGGCGGGTCAGCCCCAGCATTTT.

The chain couples TRBV7-2 to TRBJ2-3; D ambiguous. CDR3 length: 13 amino acids. Germline V gene data show CDR1 as SGHTA and CDR2 as FQGNSA. V lost 0 bases to trimming and J lost 4 bases, with 5 bases between them. The CDR3 nucleotides read TGTGCCAGCAGCTTAGCAAGCGCAGATACGCAGTATTTT. It is translated as CASSLASADTQYF. The full variable domain, rest sourced from reference TRBV7-2 and TRBJ2-3, is GAGVSQSPSNKVTEKGKDVELRCDPISGHTALYWYRQSLGQGLEFLIYFQGNSAPDKSGLPSDRFSAERTGGSVSTLTIQRTQQEDSAVYLCASSLASADTQYFGPGTRLTVL.

The chain combines TRBV19 with TRBJ1-5; 7 nucleotides agree with TRBD1. The germline gives CDR1 LNHDA, CDR2 SQIVND (reference sequence). The CDR3 is 13 residues long. J was trimmed by 7 bases and V by 9 bases; bases with no gene match: 9. For the CDR3, the DNA is TGTGCCAGCAGAACAGGGGTTAGGCAGCCCCAGCATTTT. This translates into CASRTGVRQPQHF. Combining the CDR3 with reference TRBV19 and TRBJ1-5 gives the whole variable domain DGGITQSPKYLFRKEGQNVTLSCEQNLNHDAMYWYRQDPGQGLRLIYYSQIVNDFQKGDIAEGYSVSREKKESFPLTVTSAQKNPTAFYLCASRTGVRQPQHFGDGTRLSIL.

The gene calls are TRBV27 and TRBJ1-1; a possible D gene is TRBD1 (5 bases). This CDR3 contains 15 residues. Germline V gives CDR1 MNHEY, CDR2 SMNVEV (reference sequence). V gave up 5 bases and J gave up 5 bases, with 18 bases separating them. The chain's CDR3 is CASSQYRQLGTEAFF. CDR3 coding DNA: TGTGCCAGCAGTCAATATCGACAGCTCGGAACTGAAGCTTTCTTT.

This sequence joins TRBV5-4 and TRBJ2-3; tentative D call: TRBD2 (6 bases). The CDR3 totals 13 residues. V lost 4 bases and J 4 bases, leaving 10 bases between the germline ends. Germline V gene data show CDR1 as SGHNT and CDR2 as YYREEE (reference sequence). The CDR3 nucleotides read TGTGCCAGCAGCGATGCTAGCGCAGATACGCAGTATTTT. It yields the protein CASSDASADTQYF.

This chain uses TRBV24-1 with TRBJ2-2; 8 positions match TRBD1. The CDR3 runs 15 residues. The V and J ends lost 8 bases and 5 bases, in that order; junction bases with no gene match: 9. CDR1 is KGHDR and CDR2 is SFDVKD in the germline V gene. CDR3 in amino acids: CATTSDRAGTGELFF. The CDR3 nucleotides read TGTGCCACCACCTCGGACAGGGCGGGAACCGGGGAGCTGTTTTTT.

The rearrangement links TRBV19 to TRBJ1-1; 7 positions agree with TRBD1. From germline, CDR1 is LNHDA and CDR2 SQIVND (reference sequence). V gave up 6 bases and J gave up 0 bases; unmatched junction bases: 7. CDR3 length equals 15 residues. The CDR3 reads CASSPTGNVNTEAFF. The CDR3 DNA is TGTGCCAGTAGCCCGACAGGGAATGTGAACACTGAAGCTTTCTTT.

The rearrangement links TRBV6-6 to TRBJ1-6, with TRBD1 matching over 10 bases. CDR1 is MNHNY, CDR2 SVGAGI, per germline (reference sequence). The length of the CDR3 is 16 residues. V lost 6 bases, J lost 4 bases, and 6 bases stayed unmatched. CDR3 region: CASSDQDRGYNSPLHF. The CDR3 region has the DNA TGTGCCAGCAGCGATCAGGACAGGGGGTATAATTCACCCCTCCACTTT.

This chain joins TRBV5-1 and TRBJ2-1; 10 nucleotides match TRBD1. The CDR3 loop spans 16 amino acids. With 0 bases clipped from V and 6 bases from J, the junction kept 6 bases outside the gene matches. Germline V gene data show CDR1 as SGHRS and CDR2 as YFSETQ. DNA for the CDR3: TGCGCCAGCAGCTTGGCCGGGACAGGGGTGGTCAATGAGCAGTTCTTC. Its protein product is CASSLAGTGVVNEQFF.

This clone came up once. This sequence joins TRBV3-1 (or the pseudogene TRBV3-2) and TRBJ1-2; D remains unclear. The CDR3 covers 15 residues. V was cut by 6 bases and J by 3 bases, with 17 bases left in between. Germline V lookup: CDR1 LGHDT, CDR2 YNNKEL (reference sequence). The CDR3 here is CASSQEEGLYYGYTF. The CDR3 nucleotides are TGTGCCAGCAGTCAGGAAGAGGGCCTTTACTATGGCTACACCTTC.

The chain's CDR3 is CASSPRPGLSPLHF. The CDR3 DNA is TGTGCCAGCAGTCCCCGGCCTGGGCTTTCACCCCTCCACTTT. This sequence joins TRBV27 and TRBJ1-6; D is unresolved. Germline V gives CDR1 MNHEY, CDR2 SMNVEV (reference sequence). This CDR3 has 14 residues. V was clipped by 5 bases and J by 9 bases, with 14 bases between them.

This chain uses TRBV7-6 with TRBJ2-7; D ambiguous. Germline V gene data show CDR1 as SGHVS and CDR2 as FNYEAQ. The CDR3 totals 17 residues. Trimming cost V 5 bases and J 0 bases, with 20 bases left between them. CDR3 nucleotides: TGTGCCAGCAGCCGCCTGCCTCCGGGTCGTTTCTCCTACGAGCAGTACTTC. This codes for CASSRLPPGRFSYEQYF.

The chain couples TRBV6-5 to TRBJ1-5; D call uncertain. Germline V CDR1 and CDR2: MNHEY, SVGAGI. The V and J ends lost 6 bases and 4 bases respectively, with 16 bases between them. There are 15 residues in the CDR3. CDR3 residues: CASRLDWKANQPQHF. CDR3 coding DNA: TGTGCCAGCAGACTGGACTGGAAAGCAAATCAGCCCCAGCATTTT.

The gene calls are TRBV4-3 and TRBJ1-2; no firm D call. The CDR3 is 13 residues long. V dropped 5 bases and J dropped 4 bases, with 11 bases sitting between them. Germline values: CDR1 LGHNA, CDR2 YSLEER. CDR3 nucleotides: TGCGCCAGCAGCGGGCAGAGCTCCTATGGCTACACCTTC. It translates to CASSGQSSYGYTF.

V gene TRBV25-1 combines with J gene TRBJ2-2; 10 bases map to TRBD2. Trimming cost V 3 bases and J 7 bases; bases outside gene matches: 8. Germline lookup yields CDR1 MGHDK and CDR2 SYGVNS. The CDR3 is 16 amino acids. The DNA of the CDR3 is TGTGCCAGCAGTGATTGGACTAGCGGTAGAGTCGGGGAGCTGTTTTTT. Translating gives CASSDWTSGRVGELFF.

The rearrangement joins TRBV5-4 to TRBJ2-2, with D perhaps TRBD2 (6 bases). The length of the CDR3 is 14 residues. V was shortened by 2 bases and J by 6 bases, with 11 bases between the two germline ends. Per the germline V gene, CDR1 is SGHNT and CDR2 is YYREEE (reference sequence). The CDR3 reads CASSFREKAGELFF. For the CDR3, the DNA is TGTGCCAGCAGCTTTCGGGAGAAGGCCGGGGAGCTGTTTTTT. Based on the CDR3 plus reference TRBV5-4 and TRBJ2-2, the full variable domain is ETGVTQSPTHLIKTRGQQVTLRCSSQSGHNTVSWYQQALGQGPQFIFQYYREEENGRGNFPPRFSGLQFPNYSSELNVNALELDDSALYLCASSFREKAGELFFGEGSRLTVL.

In DNA form, the CDR3 reads TGTGCCAGCAGCCCAGCGGGAAATGAGCAGTTCTTC. Encoded protein: CASSPAGNEQFF. The rearrangement joins TRBV3-1 (or the pseudogene TRBV3-2) to TRBJ2-1; 7 nucleotides agree with TRBD2. Germline loops: CDR1 LGHDT, CDR2 YNNKEL (reference sequence). The CDR3 is 12 residues long. V was pared by 4 bases and J by 7 bases, with 1 base of the junction left unmatched.

The chain has TRBV9 and TRBJ2-1; D may be TRBD1 (6 bases). CDR1 SGDLS and CDR2 YYNGEE come from the germline V gene. V was trimmed by 0 bases and J by 6 bases, leaving 10 bases between them. The CDR3 totals 14 residues. In DNA form, the CDR3 reads TGTGCCAGCAGCGTAGGTAACAGGGTCAATGAGCAGTTCTTC. Translated, it gives CASSVGNRVNEQFF.